The 27 T cell receptor beta chains in this list originate from one sample, sequenced in a study of blood T cell repertoires in COVID-19. The method was immunoSEQ multiplex PCR; TCRdb's version includes in-frame clones alone and lacks a portion of them. The table has about 160,000 clones, 70% to 90% seen once. Sequences were obtained from peripheral blood. Receptors were obtained from a woman aged 45 to 65 with COVID-19, enrolled during active disease.

The chain has TRBV18 and TRBJ2-7; 7 bases line up with TRBD1. The trim removed 3 bases at V and 2 bases at J, leaving 7 bases unmatched. The germline V gene encodes CDR1 KGHSH and CDR2 LQKENI. The CDR3 extends over 15 amino acids. In nucleotides, the CDR3 is TGTGCCAGCTCACCCGACAGGGTTGTCACCTACGAGCAGTACTTC. Its translation: CASSPDRVVTYEQYF.

This chain joins TRBV5-1 and TRBJ2-3, with 8 bases identical to TRBD2. The CDR3 length is 14 residues. CDR1 and CDR2 (germline): SGHRS, YFSETQ. Trimming at V came to 4 bases and at J to 4 bases, leaving 5 bases not matched to a gene. As DNA, the CDR3 is TGCGCCAGCAGCCCGGGGGGGCAGGCAGATACGCAGTATTTT. The encoded protein is CASSPGGQADTQYF.

CDR3 residues: CASSFRDRRTDTQYF. DNA of the CDR3: TGTGCCAGCAGTTTCCGGGACAGGAGGACAGATACGCAGTATTTT. The V and J genes are TRBV28 and TRBJ2-3; 8 nucleotides line up with TRBD1. The CDR3 is 15 residues long. Germline V lookup: CDR1 MDHEN, CDR2 SYDVKM. Trimming took 3 bases from V and 3 from J; bases not matched to a gene: 5.

The chain has TRBV10-1 and TRBJ1-1, with D unresolved. Germline V gene lookup returns CDR1 WNHNN and CDR2 SYGVQD (reference sequence). CDR3 length equals 13 residues. Deletions cut 7 bases from V and 3 bases from J, with 12 bases between. CDR3 region: CASMRARDTEAFF. The CDR3 bases are TGCGCCAGCATGAGGGCTCGGGACACTGAAGCTTTCTTT.

This clone was picked up a small number of times. This CDR3 reads CASSWRQGNTGELFF. The DNA of the CDR3 is TGTGCCAGCAGTTGGAGACAGGGGAACACCGGGGAGCTGTTTTTT. J is TRBJ2-2 and V is TRBV2; TRBD1 matches 7 bases. In germline, CDR1 is SNHLY, CDR2 FYNNEI. The CDR3 runs to 15 residues. Germline trimming cut 5 bases from V and 1 base from J; bases unmatched to any gene: 4.

This chain uses TRBV6-5 with TRBJ1-2; D unclear. Germline loops: CDR1 MNHEY, CDR2 SVGAGI. Trimming removed 11 bases from V and 0 bases from J, with 13 bases in between. The CDR3 covers 13 residues. CDR3 sequence: CAAREEANYGYTF. Written as DNA, the CDR3 is TGTGCCGCAAGGGAGGAAGCTAACTATGGCTACACCTTC.

The V and J genes are TRBV30 and TRBJ1-5; D is ambiguous. The CDR3 runs 12 residues. The germline V gene has CDR1 GTSNPN and CDR2 SVGIG (reference sequence). V was clipped by 0 bases and J by 13 bases, with 13 bases between them. The CDR3 sequence: CAWSVPRGRQHF. The CDR3 region has the DNA TGTGCCTGGAGTGTACCCCGGGGTCGGCAGCATTTT.

The chain has TRBV5-1 and TRBJ1-2; no firm D call. Trimming stripped 4 bases from V and 3 bases from J, with 13 bases between. Germline assignment: CDR1 SGHRS and CDR2 YFSETQ. This CDR3 comprises 14 residues. The CDR3 here is CASSLRDWDYGYTF. The CDR3 DNA is TGCGCCAGCAGCCTCCGGGATTGGGACTATGGCTACACCTTC.

This chain's CDR3 is CASSPPGQADSYGYTF. The CDR3 coding sequence is TGTGCCAGCAGTCCCCCCGGACAGGCTGACAGCTATGGCTACACCTTC. The chain uses TRBV28 and TRBJ1-2, with 7 bases lining up with TRBD1. CDR3 length equals 16 residues. Germline V gives CDR1 MDHEN, CDR2 SYDVKM. V dropped 5 bases and J dropped 4; count of bases not matched to a gene: 13.

This clone was detected only a few times. The genes are TRBV5-8 and TRBJ1-6, with TRBD1 as a possible D gene (5 bases). The CDR3 is 12 residues long. CDR1 SGHTS and CDR2 YDEGEE come from the germline V gene. V was trimmed by 4 bases and J by 14 bases, leaving 13 bases between them. The CDR3 loop reads CASSPGVGALHF. For the CDR3, the DNA is TGTGCCAGCAGCCCGGGGGTCGGAGCCCTCCACTTT.

This chain links TRBV7-9 with TRBJ2-7; the D gene is possibly TRBD1 (6 bases). The germline V gene has CDR1 SEHNR and CDR2 FQNEAQ (reference sequence). The V end was cut by 5 bases, the J end by 1 base, with 18 bases between. This CDR3 is built from 16 residues. CDR3 in amino acids: CASSGGSGTRSYEQYF. CDR3 sequence (DNA): TGTGCCAGCAGCGGAGGCTCCGGGACACGATCCTACGAGCAGTACTTC. The whole variable domain, filled in from reference TRBV7-9 and TRBJ2-7, reads DTGVSQNPRHKITKRGQNVTFRCDPISEHNRLYWYRQTLGQGPEFLTYFQNEAQLEKSRLLSDRFSAERPKGSFSTLEIQRTEQGDSAMYLCASSGGSGTRSYEQYFGPGTRLTVT.

The rearrangement joins TRBV29-1 to TRBJ2-1; 10 bases map to TRBD1. V was pared by 7 bases and J by 3 bases, with 0 bases of the junction left unmatched. The CDR3 runs to 12 residues. Looked up from germline, CDR1 is SQVTM and CDR2 is ANQGSEA. The CDR3 DNA reads as TGCAGCGGGGACAGGGGCTACAATGAGCAGTTCTTC. Its translation is CSGDRGYNEQFF.

This clone was recorded only once. DNA for the CDR3: TGCGCCAGCAGCCTAAACAGGGATGAAAAACTGTTTTTT. Residues: CASSLNRDEKLFF. The chain links TRBV5-1 to TRBJ1-4, with D maybe TRBD1 (6 bases). There are 13 residues in the CDR3. Per germline, CDR1 SGHRS and CDR2 YFSETQ. V dropped 4 bases and J dropped 6 bases, with 10 bases sitting between them.

J is TRBJ2-7 and V is TRBV29-1, with D possibly being TRBD1 (5 bases). The CDR3 runs 11 residues. V shed 4 bases and J shed 2 bases, with 6 bases lying between them. Germline CDR1 and CDR2: SQVTM and ANQGSEA. The CDR3 spells CSVGQPYEQYF. For the CDR3, the DNA is TGCAGCGTTGGACAGCCCTACGAGCAGTACTTC.

This chain joins TRBV6-4 and TRBJ2-1, with 10 nucleotides matching TRBD2. The CDR3 has 14 amino acids. Germline CDR1 and CDR2: MRHNA and SNTAGT. The ends lost 3 bases at V and 7 bases at J; junction bases unmatched: 3. CDR3 in DNA: TGTGCCAGCAGTGAAGCGGGGGGGAGGAATGAGCAGTTCTTC. It specifies CASSEAGGRNEQFF.

In DNA form, the CDR3 reads TGTGCCAGCAGCTCCGAGCGGGGGGGCACAGATACGCAGTATTTT. Its translation: CASSSERGGTDTQYF. The chain combines TRBV7-9 with TRBJ2-3; 9 bases are a match to TRBD2. Looked up from germline, CDR1 is SEHNR and CDR2 is FQNEAQ (reference sequence). The CDR3 is 15 residues long. V dropped 4 bases and J dropped 1; count of bases not matched to a gene: 3. The complete variable domain, with remaining parts taken from reference TRBV7-9 and TRBJ2-3, reads DTGVSQNPRHKITKRGQNVTFRCDPISEHNRLYWYRQTLGQGPEFLTYFQNEAQLEKSRLLSDRFSAERPKGSFSTLEIQRTEQGDSAMYLCASSSERGGTDTQYFGPGTRLTVL.

The CDR3 is CASSETTGYYGYTF. The CDR3 DNA reads as TGTGCCAGCAGTGAAACCACAGGTTATTATGGCTACACCTTC. The rearrangement joins TRBV2 to TRBJ1-2; perhaps TRBD1 as D (5 bases). The germline CDR1 and CDR2 sequences are SNHLY and FYNNEI. The CDR3 extends over 14 amino acids. V gave up 2 bases and J gave up 5 bases, with 12 bases separating them.

This chain joins TRBV5-6 and TRBJ1-5; 8 bases match TRBD1. This CDR3 is 18 amino acids long. V shed 1 base and J 0 bases; nucleotides not matched to a gene: 9. Per the germline V gene, CDR1 is SGHDT and CDR2 is YYEEEE. The DNA for the CDR3 is TGTGCCAGCAGCTTGACAGGGGGATACGTTTATAGCAATCAGCCCCAGCATTTT. Encoded protein: CASSLTGGYVYSNQPQHF.

This clone was observed a handful of times. V is TRBV11-3 and J is TRBJ2-4; a weak D match, TRBD1 (5 bases). This CDR3 spans 14 amino acids. The germline V gene encodes CDR1 SGHNT and CDR2 YENEEA. V was trimmed by 5 bases and J by 7 bases, leaving 15 bases between them. The CDR3 DNA is TGTGCCAGCAGCCCGACCGGTACAGGTAACATTCAGTACTTC. Residues: CASSPTGTGNIQYF.

This chain links TRBV29-1 with TRBJ2-1, with TRBD1 matching 9 bases. Germline CDR1 SQVTM, CDR2 ANQGSEA. V was pared by 5 bases and J by 5 bases, with 7 bases of the junction left unmatched. The CDR3 runs 14 residues. CDR3 sequence: CSVRRDREDNEQFF. CDR3 bases: TGCAGCGTTCGCCGGGACAGGGAGGACAATGAGCAGTTCTTC.

This chain connects TRBV3-1 (or the pseudogene TRBV3-2) to TRBJ2-1, with 12 bases lining up with TRBD2. Trimming cost V 5 bases and J 4 bases; bases outside gene matches: 0. Per germline, CDR1 LGHDT and CDR2 YNNKEL (reference sequence). The CDR3 covers 14 residues. The CDR3 nucleotides read TGTGCCAGCAGCGGGACTAGCGGGTACAATGAGCAGTTCTTC. Encoded protein: CASSGTSGYNEQFF.

This chain links TRBV6-5 with TRBJ1-1; TRBD1 aligns across 7 bases. The V gene's germline CDR1 is MNHEY and CDR2 SVGAGI. This CDR3 has 15 amino acids. V trimming: 1 base; J trimming: 1 base; junction bases outside the gene matches: 3. CDR3 sequence (DNA): TGTGCCAGCAGTTACTTGAGACAGGGGAACACTGAAGCTTTCTTT. It is translated as CASSYLRQGNTEAFF.

The chain carries TRBV4-1 and TRBJ2-1; possible D gene TRBD1, 6 bases. The CDR3 length is 15 residues. Germline CDR1 and CDR2: MGHRA and YSYEKL. V was pared by 6 bases and J by 8 bases, with 20 bases between. In DNA form, the CDR3 reads TGCGCCAGCAGAACCACAGGGAGCCAGGTGTATGAGCAGTTCTTC. Amino acid sequence: CASRTTGSQVYEQFF.

V gene TRBV11-2 combines with J gene TRBJ2-7; tentatively, D is TRBD1 (6 bases). The CDR3 extends over 16 amino acids. Germline V lookup: CDR1 SGHAT, CDR2 FQNNGV. The germline V and J ends were trimmed by 5 bases and 3 bases, with 20 bases remaining between them. The CDR3 region is CASSHRWQGSLYEQYF. The CDR3 region has the DNA TGTGCCAGCAGCCACCGTTGGCAGGGGAGTCTCTACGAGCAGTACTTC.

The genes are TRBV7-2 and TRBJ1-4, with 8 bases aligning to TRBD1. Germline CDR1 reads SGHTA; CDR2 reads FQGNSA. The length of the CDR3 is 15 residues. The V and J ends lost 3 bases and 3 bases, in that order; junction bases with no gene match: 3. The DNA for the CDR3 is TGTGCCAGCAGCTTTCAGGGGGCGGCTAATGAAAAACTGTTTTTT. It yields the protein CASSFQGAANEKLFF.

This clone turned up a few times. The sample contains more than one DNA sequence encoding this CDR3. The chain uses TRBV12-3 or TRBV12-4 and TRBJ1-1, with D possibly being TRBD1 (6 bases). The CDR3 runs 13 residues. The V and J ends lost 6 bases and 1 base respectively, with 9 bases between them. This chain's CDR3 is CASSLTGNTEAFF. Written as DNA, the CDR3 is TGTGCCAGCAGCTTGACAGGGAACACTGAAGCTTTCTTT.

CDR3 sequence (DNA): TGTGCCAGCAGCATGTACTACACCGGGGAGCTGTTTTTT. This gives the protein CASSMYYTGELFF. V usage is TRBV7-3 and J usage is TRBJ2-2; D is ambiguous. Trimming took 5 bases from V and 3 from J, leaving 7 bases between them. Germline-derived CDR1 and CDR2 are SGHTA and FQGTGA. This CDR3 is built from 13 residues. The whole variable domain, remainder taken from reference TRBV7-3 and TRBJ2-2, is GAGVSQTPSNKVTEKGKYVELRCDPISGHTALYWYRQSLGQGPEFLIYFQGTGAADDSGLPNDRFFAVRPEGSVSTLKIQRTERGDSAVYLCASSMYYTGELFFGEGSRLTVL.